This T cell receptor (beta chain) was obtained from a study of T-cell memory formation after mild COVID-19. Germline V gene sequence: CDR1 SGHTA, CDR2 FQGNSA. The CDR3 runs to 15 residues. V dropped 0 bases and J dropped 2; count of bases not matched to a gene: 3. Details on this clonotype: What it binds is unknown.

Study-level findings and limits: Memory from before infection featured some responding clones, which suggests cross-reactive memory joined.

TCRdb re-analysed the 5' RACE reads in MiXCR, keeping a single row per CDR3 protein. Here the sample spans under 200,000 distinct CDR3 sequences, approximately 13% being singletons. The sample was PBMCs or a T cell subset sorted from them (not recorded which). The sequence came from a man aged 18 to 30 who had mild COVID-19 (a few samples of this study predate the infection). Cell type and time point are not known. This chain connects TRBV7-2 to TRBJ2-7; 8 bases line up with TRBD1. CDR3 residues: CASSLAGQDPYEQYF. In nucleotides, the CDR3 is TGTGCCAGCAGCTTAGCGGGACAGGACCCCTACGAGCAGTACTTC.